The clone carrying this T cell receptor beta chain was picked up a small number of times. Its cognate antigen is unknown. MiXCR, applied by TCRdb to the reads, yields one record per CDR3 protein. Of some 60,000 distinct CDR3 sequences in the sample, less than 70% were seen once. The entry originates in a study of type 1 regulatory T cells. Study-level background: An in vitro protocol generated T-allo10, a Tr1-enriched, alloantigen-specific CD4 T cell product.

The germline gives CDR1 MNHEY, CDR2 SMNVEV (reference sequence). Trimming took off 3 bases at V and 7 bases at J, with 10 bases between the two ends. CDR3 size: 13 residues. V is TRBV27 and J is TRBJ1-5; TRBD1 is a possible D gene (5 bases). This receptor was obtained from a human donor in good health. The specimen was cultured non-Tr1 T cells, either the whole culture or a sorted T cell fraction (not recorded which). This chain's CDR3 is CASSFRGGQPQHF. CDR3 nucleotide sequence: TGTGCCAGCAGTTTCCGGGGGGGACAGCCCCAGCATTTT.